This note documents a single T cell receptor (beta chain) sequence. Its matching antigen is unknown. Measured with immunoSEQ multiplex PCR; TCRdb has only the in-frame clones, and not every one. The sample lists 150,000 to 200,000 clones; around 92% were seen once. This CDR3 contains 16 residues. The sample comes from a study of T cell responses to AZD1222 COVID-19 vaccine. Points from the study as a whole: The repertoires were collected only after the peak T cell response. Only six or seven AZD1222 recipients were seropositive at baseline.

Second-dose recipients at about 4 or about 12 weeks were treated as one pooled group. The rearrangement joins TRBV21-1 to TRBJ2-2; the table's D gene call, TRBD2, was not cross checked with the DNA. TRBV21-1 counts as a pseudogene. The receptor was isolated from an adult who received the AZD1222 COVID-19 vaccine. Here the sequenced sample was peripheral blood, taken 28 days after the second AZD1222 dose. The CDR3 spells CASSKDLAENTGELFF. The CDR3 DNA follows: TGTGCCAGCAGCAAAGATCTAGCGGAGAACACCGGGGAGCTGTTTTTT.